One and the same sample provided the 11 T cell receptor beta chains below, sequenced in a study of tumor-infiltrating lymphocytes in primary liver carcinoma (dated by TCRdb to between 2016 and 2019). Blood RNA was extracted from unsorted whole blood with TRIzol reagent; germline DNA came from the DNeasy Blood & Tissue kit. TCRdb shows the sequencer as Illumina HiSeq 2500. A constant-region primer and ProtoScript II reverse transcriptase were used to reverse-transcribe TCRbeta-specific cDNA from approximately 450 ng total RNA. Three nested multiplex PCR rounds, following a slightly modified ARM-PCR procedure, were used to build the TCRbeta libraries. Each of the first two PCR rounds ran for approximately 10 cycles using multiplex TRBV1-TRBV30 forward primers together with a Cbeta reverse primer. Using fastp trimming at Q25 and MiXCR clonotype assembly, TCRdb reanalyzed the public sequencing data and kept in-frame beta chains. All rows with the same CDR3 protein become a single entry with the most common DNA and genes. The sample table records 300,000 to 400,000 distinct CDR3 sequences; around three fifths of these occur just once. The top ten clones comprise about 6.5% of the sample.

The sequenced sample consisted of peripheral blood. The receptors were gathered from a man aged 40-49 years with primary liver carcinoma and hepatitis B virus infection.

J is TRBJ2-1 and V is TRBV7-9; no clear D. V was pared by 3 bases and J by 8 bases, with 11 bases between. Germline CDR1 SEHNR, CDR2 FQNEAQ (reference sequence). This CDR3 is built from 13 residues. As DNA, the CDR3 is TGTGCCAGCAGCTTTGATACGTACTATGAGCAGTTCTTC. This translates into CASSFDTYYEQFF.

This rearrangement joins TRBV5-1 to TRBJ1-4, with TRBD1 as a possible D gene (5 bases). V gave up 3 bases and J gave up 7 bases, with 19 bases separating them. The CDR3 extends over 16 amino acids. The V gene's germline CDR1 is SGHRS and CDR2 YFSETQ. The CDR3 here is CASSSGTQGIGEKLFF. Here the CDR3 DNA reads TGCGCCAGCAGCTCCGGGACTCAGGGTATCGGTGAAAAACTGTTTTTT.

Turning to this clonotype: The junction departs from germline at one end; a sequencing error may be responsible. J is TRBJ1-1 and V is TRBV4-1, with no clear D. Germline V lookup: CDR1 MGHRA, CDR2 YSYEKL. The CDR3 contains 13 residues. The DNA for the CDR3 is TGCGCTAGCAGCCAAGATGGGTGCACTGAAACTTTCTTT. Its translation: CASSQDGCTETFF.

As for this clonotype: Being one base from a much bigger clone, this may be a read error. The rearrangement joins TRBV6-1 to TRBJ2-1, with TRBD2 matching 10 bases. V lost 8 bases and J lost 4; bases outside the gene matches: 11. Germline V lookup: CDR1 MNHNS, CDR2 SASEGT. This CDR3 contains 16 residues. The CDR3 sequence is CASPKTSGLGYNEQFF. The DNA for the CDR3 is TGTGCCAGCCCGAAGACTAGCGGGTTAGGTTACAATGAGCAGTTCTTC.

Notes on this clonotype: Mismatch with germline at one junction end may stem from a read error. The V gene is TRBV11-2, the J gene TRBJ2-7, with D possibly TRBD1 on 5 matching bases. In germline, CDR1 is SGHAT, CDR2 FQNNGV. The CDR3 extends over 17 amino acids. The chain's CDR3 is CASSLVGLGCSPYEQYF. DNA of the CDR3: TGTGCCAGCAGTTTAGTGGGGCTGGGTTGTTCGCCATACGAGCAGTACTTC.

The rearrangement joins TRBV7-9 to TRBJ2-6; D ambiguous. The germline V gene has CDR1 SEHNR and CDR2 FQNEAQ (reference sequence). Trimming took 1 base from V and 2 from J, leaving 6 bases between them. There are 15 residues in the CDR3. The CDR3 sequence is CASSLGPPGANVLTF. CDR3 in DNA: TGTGCCAGCAGCTTAGGCCCCCCTGGGGCCAACGTCCTGACTTTC.

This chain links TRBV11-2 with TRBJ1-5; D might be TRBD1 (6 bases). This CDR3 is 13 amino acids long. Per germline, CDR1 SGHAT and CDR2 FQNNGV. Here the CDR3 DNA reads TGTACCATCAGCTTAGCAGGGGAACAGCCCCAGCATTTT. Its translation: CTISLAGEQPQHF. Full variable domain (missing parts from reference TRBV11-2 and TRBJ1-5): EAGVAQSPRYKIIEKRQSVAFWCNPISGHATLYWYQQILGQGPKLLIQFQNNGVVDDSQLPKDRFSAERLKGVDSTLKIQPAKLEDSAVYLCTISLAGEQPQHFGDGTRLSIL.

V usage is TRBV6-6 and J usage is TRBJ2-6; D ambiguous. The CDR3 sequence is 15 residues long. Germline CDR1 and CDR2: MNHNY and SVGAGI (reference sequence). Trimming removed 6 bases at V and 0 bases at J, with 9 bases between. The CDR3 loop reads CASRPGVSGANVLTF. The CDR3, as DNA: TGTGCCAGCAGACCAGGCGTCTCTGGGGCCAACGTCCTGACTTTC.

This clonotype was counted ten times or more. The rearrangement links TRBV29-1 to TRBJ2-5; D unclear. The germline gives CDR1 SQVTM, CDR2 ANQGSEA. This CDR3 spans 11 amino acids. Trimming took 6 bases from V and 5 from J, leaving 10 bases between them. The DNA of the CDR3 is TGCAGCGTCGAGGACCTGGAGACCCAGTACTTC. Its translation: CSVEDLETQYF.

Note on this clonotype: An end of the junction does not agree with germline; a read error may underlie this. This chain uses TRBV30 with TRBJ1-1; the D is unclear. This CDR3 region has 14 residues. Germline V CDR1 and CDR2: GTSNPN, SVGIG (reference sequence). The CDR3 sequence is CVWSKSNFNTEAFF. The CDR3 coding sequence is TGTGTCTGGAGTAAATCAAACTTTAACACTGAAGCTTTCTTT.

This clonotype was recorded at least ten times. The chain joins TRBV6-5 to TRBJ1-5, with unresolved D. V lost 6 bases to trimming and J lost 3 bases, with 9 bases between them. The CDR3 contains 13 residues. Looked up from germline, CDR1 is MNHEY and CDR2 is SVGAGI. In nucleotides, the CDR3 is TGTGCCAGCAGCAGGAACTCCAATCAGCCCCAGCATTTT. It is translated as CASSRNSNQPQHF.